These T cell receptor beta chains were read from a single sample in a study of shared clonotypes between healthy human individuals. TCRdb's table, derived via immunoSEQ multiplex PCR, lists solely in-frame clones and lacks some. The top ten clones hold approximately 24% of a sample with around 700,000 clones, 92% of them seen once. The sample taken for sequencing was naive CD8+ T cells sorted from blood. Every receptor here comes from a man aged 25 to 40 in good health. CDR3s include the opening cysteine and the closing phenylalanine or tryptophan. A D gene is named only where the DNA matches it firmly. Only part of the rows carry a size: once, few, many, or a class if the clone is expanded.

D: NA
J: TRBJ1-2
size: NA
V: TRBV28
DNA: TGTGCCAGCAGTTTAGAGGAGGGGCGCGGTAACTATGGCTACACCTTC
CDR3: CASSLEEGRGNYGYTF

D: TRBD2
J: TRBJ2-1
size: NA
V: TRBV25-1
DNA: TGTGCCAGCAGTGTAAGCGGGAGTTCCTACAATGAGCAGTTCTTC
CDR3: CASSVSGSSYNEQFF

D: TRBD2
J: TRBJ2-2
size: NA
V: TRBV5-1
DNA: TGCGCCAGCAGCCGAGACGGGACTAGCGGGAGTCGAACCGGGGAGCTGTTTTTT
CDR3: CASSRDGTSGSRTGELFF

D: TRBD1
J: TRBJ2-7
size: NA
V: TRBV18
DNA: TGTGCCAGCTCACCGGGACAGTTCATCGACGAGCAGTACTTC
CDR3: CASSPGQFIDEQYF

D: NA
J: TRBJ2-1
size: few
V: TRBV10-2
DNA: TGCGCCAGCAGTGGTAGGTGGGAGAGTTACAATGAGCAGTTCTTC
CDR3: CASSGRWESYNEQFF

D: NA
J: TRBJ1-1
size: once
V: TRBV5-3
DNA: TGTGCCAGAAGCCCATCCTCTGAACCGAACACTGAAGCTTTCTTT
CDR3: CARSPSSEPNTEAFF

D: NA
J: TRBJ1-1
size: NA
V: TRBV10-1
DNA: TGCGCCAGCAGTCCTGATAACCGGGGGCTTGCGGGGACTGAAGCTTTCTTT
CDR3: CASSPDNRGLAGTEAFF

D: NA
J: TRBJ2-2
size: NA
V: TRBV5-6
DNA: TGTGCCAGCAGCTTGATTTCGCGGTTGGATGCCGGGGAGCTGTTTTTT
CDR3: CASSLISRLDAGELFF

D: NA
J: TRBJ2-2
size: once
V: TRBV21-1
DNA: TGTGCCAGCGGCCTCAATCCTTCGGGCGGGAGGCTCACCGGGGAGCTGTTTTTT
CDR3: CASGLNPSGGRLTGELFF

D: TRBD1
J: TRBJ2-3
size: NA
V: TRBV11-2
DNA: TGTGCCAGCAGCTTTTGGACGGGACAGGGGTTCACAGATACGCAGTATTTT
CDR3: CASSFWTGQGFTDTQYF

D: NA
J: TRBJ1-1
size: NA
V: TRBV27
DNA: TGTGCCAGCAGTCGGGGTAGGGGCACTGAAGCTTTCTTT
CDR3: CASSRGRGTEAFF

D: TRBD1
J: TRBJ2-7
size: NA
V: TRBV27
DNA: TGTGCCAGCAGTTTCACCCGGACAGGGCCCTACGAGCAGTACTTC
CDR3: CASSFTRTGPYEQYF

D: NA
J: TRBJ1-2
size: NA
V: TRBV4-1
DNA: TGCGCCAGCAGCCAAGAACCCCAGCACTATGGCTACACCTTC
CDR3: CASSQEPQHYGYTF

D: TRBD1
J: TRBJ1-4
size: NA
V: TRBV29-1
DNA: TGCAGCGTTGAGGGACAGTCTAATGAAAAACTGTTTTTT
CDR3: CSVEGQSNEKLFF

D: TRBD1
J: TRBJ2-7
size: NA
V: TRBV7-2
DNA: TGTGCCAGCAGCGCAGGGGGCGACTACGACGAGCAGTACTTC
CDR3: CASSAGGDYDEQYF

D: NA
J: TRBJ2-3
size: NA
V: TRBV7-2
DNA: TGTGCCAGCAGCTTAGGTAGGGCAGGGCGCACAGATACGCAGTATTTT
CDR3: CASSLGRAGRTDTQYF

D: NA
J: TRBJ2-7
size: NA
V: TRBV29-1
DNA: TGCAGCGTTGAACAGGGCTTCAATTACGAGCAGTACTTC
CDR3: CSVEQGFNYEQYF

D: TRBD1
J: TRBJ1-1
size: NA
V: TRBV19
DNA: TGTGCCAGTAAAACAGGGGGCGATTCTTCTTTCTTT
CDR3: CASKTGGDSSFF

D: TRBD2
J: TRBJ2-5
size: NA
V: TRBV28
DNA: TGTGCCAGCAGTTTTTCGAGCGGGGGGAAGACCCAGTACTTC
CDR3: CASSFSSGGKTQYF

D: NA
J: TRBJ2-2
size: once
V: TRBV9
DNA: TGTGCCAGCAGCGTAACGAACACCGGGGAGCTGTTTTTT
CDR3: CASSVTNTGELFF

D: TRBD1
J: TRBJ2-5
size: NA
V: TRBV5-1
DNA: TGCGCCAGCAGCCCGGGACAGGGGGCAGGGGAGACCCAGTACTTC
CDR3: CASSPGQGAGETQYF

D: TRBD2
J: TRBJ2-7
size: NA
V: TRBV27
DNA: TGTGCCATCGGGGGGGGCGCGGTTAACGAGCAGTACTTC
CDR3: CAIGGGAVNEQYF

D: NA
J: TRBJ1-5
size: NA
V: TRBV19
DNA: TGTGCCAGTAGCCCAGGGGTGGGCAATCAGCCCCAGCATTTT
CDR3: CASSPGVGNQPQHF

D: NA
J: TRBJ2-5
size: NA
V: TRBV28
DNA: TGTGCCAGCAGTCCTCGGGTTCTGCAGACCCAGTACTTC
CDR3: CASSPRVLQTQYF

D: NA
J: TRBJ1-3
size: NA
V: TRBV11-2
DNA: TGTGCCAGCAGCTCCGTGGCGGGATCTGGAAACACCATATATTTT
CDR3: CASSSVAGSGNTIYF

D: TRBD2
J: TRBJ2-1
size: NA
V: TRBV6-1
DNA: TGTGCCAGCAGGGCGGGAGGGGATGAGCAGTTCTTC
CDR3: CASRAGGDEQFF

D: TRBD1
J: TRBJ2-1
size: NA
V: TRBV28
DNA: TGTGCCAGCAGTTCACTCCGACAGGGATGGACTCGCAATGAGCAGTTCTTC
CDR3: CASSSLRQGWTRNEQFF